Below are 5 T cell receptor beta chains sequenced from a single sample in a study of cytomegalovirus exposure and HLA in healthy donors. Both 60 Vbeta primers and 13 Jbeta primers went into the PCR. Repertoires were generated with immunoSEQ multiplex PCR, while TCRdb's copy carries only in-frame clones and drops some. The sample lists some 130,000 clones, roughly three quarters occurring once. The sequencing sample was made of PBMCs. These receptors originate from a man aged 35 to 55 in good health and CMV-seronegative.

V gene TRBV10-3 combines with J gene TRBJ2-3; the match to TRBD1 covers 9 bases. The length of the CDR3 is 15 residues. Losses at the gene ends were 4 bases for V and 3 bases for J; bases not matched to a gene: 5. The V gene's germline CDR1 is ENHRY and CDR2 SYGVKD. This chain's CDR3 is CAISVTGTGTDTQYF. The CDR3 DNA reads as TGTGCCATCAGTGTTACCGGGACAGGGACAGATACGCAGTATTTT.

The sample holds a few counts of this clone. This sequence joins TRBV7-3 and TRBJ2-2, with 10 bases identical to TRBD1. Germline values: CDR1 SGHTA, CDR2 FQGTGA. The CDR3 is made up of 16 amino acids. The ends lost 5 bases at V and 5 bases at J; junction bases unmatched: 8. CDR3 DNA: TGTGCCAGCAGCCCCGACAGGGGGCTAAGGACCGGGGAGCTGTTTTTT. It is translated as CASSPDRGLRTGELFF.

This chain connects TRBV25-1 to TRBJ2-5, with TRBD1 identical over 7 bases. This CDR3 has 15 residues. V lost 3 bases, J lost 5 bases, and 9 bases stayed unmatched. Germline-derived CDR1 and CDR2 are MGHDK and SYGVNS. DNA for the CDR3: TGTGCCAGCAGTGATGGGACAGCTCCCACGGAGACCCAGTACTTC. Encoded protein: CASSDGTAPTETQYF.

This clone was counted only a few times. This chain uses TRBV6-1 with TRBJ1-1; D gene uncertain. The CDR3 is 12 amino acids. In germline, CDR1 is MNHNS, CDR2 SASEGT. V was clipped by 6 bases and J by 8 bases, with 13 bases between them. Written as DNA, the CDR3 is TGTGCCAGCAGGACTAGACTGGGAGAAGCTTTCTTT. Translation gives CASRTRLGEAFF.

This chain links TRBV4-1 with TRBJ2-7; tentative D call: TRBD1 (5 bases). This CDR3 is 16 amino acids long. Germline CDR1 is MGHRA and CDR2 is YSYEKL. Trimming took 2 bases from V and 2 from J, leaving 16 bases between them. CDR3 residues: CASSQTPGAGAYEQYF. The CDR3 bases are TGCGCCAGCAGCCAAACCCCTGGGGCAGGCGCCTACGAGCAGTACTTC.